One sample yielded the 23 T cell receptor beta chains listed below, sequenced in a study of CD4+ T cells in melanoma. Method: immunoSEQ multiplex PCR; TCRdb's copy keeps in-frame clones and lacks some. The sample carries 110,000 to 150,000 clones, approximately 91% recorded once. These receptors were collected from a human donor with melanoma.

The chain employs TRBV7-3 and TRBJ2-3; D gene unclear. CDR1 SGHTA and CDR2 FQGTGA come from the germline V gene. V was shortened by 0 bases and J by 0 bases, with 10 bases between the two germline ends. The CDR3 has 16 amino acids. The CDR3 spells CASSLTAVTSTDTQYF. CDR3 in DNA: TGTGCCAGCAGCTTAACGGCGGTGACTAGCACAGATACGCAGTATTTT.

CDR3 residues: CASSLAVGGAGELFF. The CDR3 nucleotides are TGTGCCAGCAGCTTAGCGGTGGGTGGGGCCGGGGAGCTGTTTTTT. The chain has TRBV7-2 and TRBJ2-2; no clear D gene. Germline CDR1 SGHTA, CDR2 FQGNSA. The CDR3 length is 15 residues. Trimming left V 0 bases short and J 6 bases short, with 11 bases between. Full variable domain (remainder filled in from reference TRBV7-2 and TRBJ2-2): GAGVSQSPSNKVTEKGKDVELRCDPISGHTALYWYRQSLGQGLEFLIYFQGNSAPDKSGLPSDRFSAERTGGSVSTLTIQRTQQEDSAVYLCASSLAVGGAGELFFGEGSRLTVL.

The CDR3 DNA reads as TGTGCCACCGGGACCCAAAGAGAGACCCAGTACTTC. Translated, it gives CATGTQRETQYF. The rearrangement uses TRBV5-4 and TRBJ2-5; D tentatively fits TRBD1 or TRBD2 (5 bases each). There are 12 residues in the CDR3. V was pared by 9 bases and J by 4 bases, with 13 bases between. Germline CDR1 SGHNT, CDR2 YYREEE (reference sequence). Combining the CDR3 with reference TRBV5-4 and TRBJ2-5 gives the whole variable domain ETGVTQSPTHLIKTRGQQVTLRCSSQSGHNTVSWYQQALGQGPQFIFQYYREEENGRGNFPPRFSGLQFPNYSSELNVNALELDDSALYLCATGTQRETQYFGPGTRLLVL.

Only one count was recorded for this clone. CDR3 bases: TGTGCCAGCAGTCCTGCTAGGGGCTCCTACAATGAGCAGTTCTTC. The encoded protein is CASSPARGSYNEQFF. The rearrangement uses TRBV6-6 and TRBJ2-1, with D tentatively TRBD1 (5 bases). Trimming left V 5 bases short and J 0 bases short, with 11 bases between. The germline V gene encodes CDR1 MNHNY and CDR2 SVGAGI (reference sequence). CDR3 length: 15 residues.

This chain links TRBV18 with TRBJ1-1, with D perhaps TRBD1 (6 bases). The V gene's germline CDR1 is KGHSH and CDR2 LQKENI. V was shortened by 3 bases and J by 6 bases, with 20 bases between the two germline ends. This CDR3 comprises 16 residues. The DNA of the CDR3 is TGTGCCAGCTCACCTATGTCGGGGGGCACTCTCCCTGAAGCTTTCTTT. As protein: CASSPMSGGTLPEAFF.

This sequence joins TRBV2 and TRBJ1-1; D is ambiguous. CDR1 is SNHLY and CDR2 is FYNNEI in the germline V gene. The CDR3 extends over 14 amino acids. Trimming took 7 bases from V and 11 from J, leaving 23 bases between them. CDR3 loop: CASTVTGLTSRAFF. CDR3 in DNA: TGTGCCAGCACGGTTACGGGATTGACCTCACGGGCTTTCTTT.

CDR3 amino acids: CASRALSSYEQYF. CDR3 nucleotides: TGTGCCAGCAGGGCTCTGAGCTCCTACGAGCAGTACTTC. The chain joins TRBV6-1 to TRBJ2-7; D is uncertain. Germline-derived CDR1 and CDR2 are MNHNS and SASEGT. This CDR3 region has 13 residues. V was clipped by 6 bases and J by 0 bases, with 9 bases between them.

This clone was observed once. The genes are TRBV6-5 and TRBJ2-2; D unclear. V was cut by 1 base and J by 1 base, with 4 bases left in between. The CDR3 consists of 14 residues. Germline loops: CDR1 MNHEY, CDR2 SVGAGI. The CDR3 reads CASSYWENTGELFF. The CDR3 nucleotides read TGTGCCAGCAGTTACTGGGAGAACACCGGGGAGCTGTTTTTT.

Here the CDR3 reads CASSPHGNSYEQYF. The CDR3, as DNA: TGTGCCAGCAGCCCACATGGAAACTCCTACGAGCAGTACTTC. The chain uses TRBV6-5 and TRBJ2-7; the D is unclear. Trimming removed 6 bases at V and 0 bases at J, with 12 bases between. The CDR3 contains 14 residues. Germline lookup yields CDR1 MNHEY and CDR2 SVGAGI.

The chain recombines TRBV7-3 with TRBJ2-3; D may be TRBD1 or TRBD2 (5 bases each). The CDR3 runs 16 residues. The V end lost 5 bases, the J end lost 4 bases, and 19 bases lay between the germline ends. Germline CDR1 and CDR2: SGHTA and FQGTGA. This CDR3 reads CASSLLGPTRADTQYF. The CDR3 DNA follows: TGTGCCAGCAGCCTTCTGGGGCCGACGCGGGCAGATACGCAGTATTTT.

The chain couples TRBV4-2 to TRBJ2-5; D uncertain. The CDR3 covers 14 residues. Per germline, CDR1 LGHNA and CDR2 YNFKEQ. V was cut by 3 bases and J by 1 base, with 9 bases left in between. The CDR3 nucleotides are TGTGCCAGCAGCCAGGGCGGATCCCAAGAGACCCAGTACTTC. It is translated as CASSQGGSQETQYF.

This clone was seen once. The DNA for the CDR3 is TGTGCCAGCAGTGAAGGTTTACGGGGGGGCTACAATGAGCAGTTCTTC. It translates to CASSEGLRGGYNEQFF. The chain uses TRBV6-1 and TRBJ2-1; 8 positions match TRBD2. The CDR3 is made up of 16 amino acids. V gave up 1 base and J gave up 3 bases; unmatched junction bases: 5. Germline CDR1 is MNHNS and CDR2 is SASEGT.

The chain uses TRBV18 and TRBJ1-1, with 7 nucleotides matching TRBD1. Per the germline V gene, CDR1 is KGHSH and CDR2 is LQKENI. With 2 bases clipped from V and 6 bases from J, the junction kept 6 bases outside the gene matches. CDR3 length: 14 amino acids. The CDR3: CASSPDRVWAEAFF. CDR3 nucleotides: TGTGCCAGCTCACCAGACAGGGTCTGGGCTGAAGCTTTCTTT.

The CDR3 DNA follows: TGTGCCAGTAGCCTAATAAGCTCTGGAAACACCATATATTTT. Protein sequence: CASSLISSGNTIYF. The chain is built from TRBV19 and TRBJ1-3; D gene unclear. V dropped 6 bases and J dropped 0 bases, with 9 bases sitting between them. CDR1 is LNHDA, CDR2 SQIVND, per germline (reference sequence). This CDR3 comprises 14 residues.

The J gene is TRBJ2-5, the V gene TRBV5-1; D gene uncertain. CDR3 length: 11 amino acids. V was cut by 0 bases and J by 5 bases, with 2 bases left in between. Per germline, CDR1 SGHRS and CDR2 YFSETQ. The CDR3 DNA reads TGCGCCAGCAGCTTGGCGGAGACCCAGTACTTC. Translating it yields CASSLAETQYF.

The V gene is TRBV5-1, the J gene TRBJ2-3; TRBD2 matches 8 bases. V gave up 4 bases and J gave up 2 bases; unmatched junction bases: 6. This CDR3 is built from 15 residues. CDR1 and CDR2 from the germline V gene are SGHRS and YFSETQ. CDR3 residues: CASSQAGADTDTQYF. CDR3 DNA sequence: TGCGCCAGCAGCCAAGCGGGGGCCGACACAGATACGCAGTATTTT.

V gene TRBV19 combines with J gene TRBJ1-1; D not resolved. Germline-derived CDR1 and CDR2 are LNHDA and SQIVND (reference sequence). Trimming left V 6 bases short and J 0 bases short, with 8 bases between. The CDR3 loop spans 13 amino acids. The CDR3 DNA is TGTGCCAGTAGAGAAGGAGTGAACACTGAAGCTTTCTTT. This encodes CASREGVNTEAFF.

The chain joins TRBV6-1 to TRBJ1-5; tentative D call: TRBD1 (5 bases). CDR1 is MNHNS, CDR2 SASEGT, per germline. Trimming removed 1 base from V and 5 bases from J, with 18 bases in between. The CDR3 is 17 residues long. The CDR3, as DNA: TGTGCCAGCAGTGAAGGTGTTTCGGGGGATCAGGATCAGCCCCAGCATTTT. Translating it yields CASSEGVSGDQDQPQHF.

V is TRBV5-1 and J is TRBJ2-7, with TRBD1 matching over 7 bases. CDR1 SGHRS and CDR2 YFSETQ come from the germline V gene. This CDR3 contains 14 residues. Trimming removed 5 bases from V and 3 bases from J; junction bases left unmatched: 8. CDR3 in DNA: TGCGCCAGCAGGGAGACAGGGACCAACTACGAGCAGTACTTC. Translating it yields CASRETGTNYEQYF.

CDR3 protein: CASSQDGELAKNIQYF. CDR3 DNA sequence: TGTGCCAGCAGCCAAGATGGGGAACTAGCCAAAAACATTCAGTACTTC. The rearrangement links TRBV4-2 to TRBJ2-4, with D hard to call. V was clipped by 0 bases and J by 0 bases, with 9 bases between them. The CDR3 is 16 amino acids. Germline V gene lookup returns CDR1 LGHNA and CDR2 YNFKEQ.

The chain combines TRBV27 with TRBJ1-2; possible D gene TRBD1, 6 bases. V was shortened by 5 bases and J by 1 base, with 14 bases between the two germline ends. This CDR3 region has 15 residues. The germline CDR1 and CDR2 sequences are MNHEY and SMNVEV (reference sequence). The CDR3 loop is CASSTERGDNYGYTF. CDR3 sequence (DNA): TGTGCCAGCAGTACCGAGAGGGGGGATAACTATGGCTACACCTTC.

With regard to this clone: This CDR3 is also generated by other DNA sequences in the sample. The J gene is TRBJ1-6, the V gene TRBV15; D is ambiguous. The CDR3 covers 14 residues. Trimming shortened V by 0 bases and J by 3 bases, and 3 bases separated the two germline ends. CDR1 and CDR2 from the germline V gene are LNHNV and YYDKDF (reference sequence). CDR3 DNA: TGTGCCACCAGCAGAGACAGCTATAATTCACCCCTCCACTTT. This sequence encodes CATSRDSYNSPLHF.

This sequence joins TRBV27 and TRBJ2-7; TRBD1 matches at 8 bases. Germline V lookup: CDR1 MNHEY, CDR2 SMNVEV (reference sequence). CDR3 length: 15 residues. With 6 bases clipped from V and 3 bases from J, the junction kept 10 bases outside the gene matches. In DNA, the CDR3 is TGTGCCAGCAGGACAGGGGTCGGACCCTTCTACGAGCAGTACTTC. As protein: CASRTGVGPFYEQYF.